Shown below are 28 T cell receptor beta chains from a single sample sequenced in a study of control samples from healthy donors and cancer patients. The data were produced by immunoSEQ multiplex PCR, yet TCRdb's version contains in-frame clones alone and is incomplete. The repertoire includes 180,000 or so clones, around 93% of them detected once, and approximately 4% sits in the top ten. Sequenced material: blood. These TCRs come from a woman aged 55 to 70 in good health.

The chain uses TRBV7-8 and TRBJ2-1; no firm D call. Germline V gives CDR1 SGHVS, CDR2 FQNEAQ. V was cut by 0 bases and J by 3 bases, with 9 bases left in between. The CDR3 covers 15 residues. The CDR3 is CASSLAVIDYNEQFF. The CDR3 DNA sequence: TGTGCCAGCAGCTTAGCGGTAATAGACTACAATGAGCAGTTCTTC.

J is TRBJ2-4 and V is TRBV14, with unresolved D. There are 14 residues in the CDR3. From germline, CDR1 is SGHDN and CDR2 FVKESK. Between the trimmed V and J ends, which lost 4 bases and 0 bases, there was a span of 7 bases. CDR3 protein: CASSLGIAKNIQYF. Here the CDR3 DNA reads TGTGCCAGCAGCCTAGGGATAGCCAAAAACATTCAGTACTTC.

The rearrangement joins TRBV5-8 to TRBJ1-6, with D possibly matching TRBD1 (5 bases). There are 15 residues in the CDR3. Trimming removed 1 base from V and 10 bases from J, with 15 bases in between. CDR1 and CDR2 from the germline V gene are SGHTS and YDEGEE. CDR3 region: CASSLQFGGGSPLHF. The CDR3 coding sequence is TGTGCCAGCAGCTTGCAGTTTGGGGGGGGGTCACCCCTCCACTTT.

The J gene is TRBJ2-1, the V gene TRBV15; a weak D match, TRBD1 (5 bases). The CDR3 runs 14 residues. The germline gives CDR1 LNHNV, CDR2 YYDKDF (reference sequence). V was pared by 9 bases and J by 4 bases, with 16 bases between. The CDR3 sequence: CATRDSYSYNEQFF. DNA for the CDR3: TGTGCCACGAGAGACAGCTATTCTTACAATGAGCAGTTCTTC.

This clone was counted between two and nine times. This chain connects TRBV4-3 to TRBJ1-3, with 7 bases that match TRBD1. J was trimmed by 3 bases and V by 3 bases; bases with no gene match: 5. The CDR3 covers 15 residues. CDR1 and CDR2 from the germline V gene are LGHNA and YSLEER. This CDR3 is CASSHGTGDGNTIYF. The CDR3, as DNA: TGCGCCAGCAGCCACGGTACAGGGGATGGAAACACCATATATTTT.

This chain uses TRBV5-1 with TRBJ2-5; the D is unclear. CDR1 and CDR2 from the germline V gene are SGHRS and YFSETQ. V was clipped by 0 bases and J by 3 bases, with 9 bases between them. The length of the CDR3 is 14 residues. CDR3: CASSLGAAKETQYF. DNA for the CDR3: TGCGCCAGCAGCTTGGGGGCAGCCAAAGAGACCCAGTACTTC. The full variable domain, completed using reference TRBV5-1 and TRBJ2-5, is KAGVTQTPRYLIKTRGQQVTLSCSPISGHRSVSWYQQTPGQGLQFLFEYFSETQRNKGNFPGRFSGRQFSNSRSEMNVSTLELGDSALYLCASSLGAAKETQYFGPGTRLLVL.

The CDR3 DNA reads as TGCGCCAGCAGCCCCCCGGGGGGCGCAGATACGCAGTATTTT. Translating gives CASSPPGGADTQYF. The chain couples TRBV5-1 to TRBJ2-3, with D tentatively TRBD2 (7 bases). The V gene's germline CDR1 is SGHRS and CDR2 YFSETQ. The CDR3 sequence is 14 residues long. Trimming shortened V by 4 bases and J by 4 bases, and 13 bases separated the two germline ends.

The chain recombines TRBV10-3 with TRBJ2-6; D assignment may be TRBD1 or TRBD2 (5 bases each). Trimming removed 3 bases from V and 9 bases from J, with 15 bases in between. The CDR3 extends over 15 amino acids. Per the germline V gene, CDR1 is ENHRY and CDR2 is SYGVKD. The DNA of the CDR3 is TGTGCCATCAGTGAAGCTAGGGGACGGGGCAACGTCCTGACTTTC. Amino acid sequence: CAISEARGRGNVLTF.

The chain has TRBV9 and TRBJ2-1; D possibly matches TRBD1 or TRBD2 (5 bases each). V was clipped by 6 bases and J by 0 bases, with 28 bases between them. The CDR3 has 20 amino acids. CDR1 SGDLS and CDR2 YYNGEE come from the germline V gene. This CDR3 is CASKLPHWGLARGSYNEQFF. DNA of the CDR3: TGTGCCAGCAAACTCCCGCATTGGGGCTTAGCGAGGGGCTCCTACAATGAGCAGTTCTTC.

This clone was observed a single time. This chain joins TRBV3-1 (or the pseudogene TRBV3-2) and TRBJ2-5; the D is unclear. V was pared by 0 bases and J by 11 bases, with 22 bases between. In germline, CDR1 is LGHDT, CDR2 YNNKEL (reference sequence). The CDR3 runs to 16 residues. The CDR3 spells CASSQDLSGLAEPQYF. The CDR3 DNA sequence: TGTGCCAGCAGCCAAGATCTTTCCGGGCTTGCCGAGCCGCAGTACTTC.

The chain employs TRBV19 and TRBJ1-5, with TRBD1 matching 8 bases. The length of the CDR3 is 17 residues. Germline trimming cut 6 bases from V and 5 bases from J; bases unmatched to any gene: 15. CDR1 and CDR2 (germline): LNHDA, SQIVND (reference sequence). CDR3 sequence reads: CASRDYQGAGVYQPQHF. CDR3 bases: TGTGCCAGTAGGGATTACCAGGGGGCGGGGGTCTATCAGCCCCAGCATTTT.

V usage is TRBV6-6 and J usage is TRBJ1-3; D might be TRBD1 (5 bases). The CDR3 consists of 14 residues. V was trimmed by 4 bases and J by 1 base, leaving 8 bases between them. CDR1 MNHNY and CDR2 SVGAGI come from the germline V gene (reference sequence). Here the CDR3 DNA reads TGTGCCAGCAGTTGGGGACGGTCTGGAAACACCATATATTTT. It encodes CASSWGRSGNTIYF.

This rearrangement joins TRBV5-4 to TRBJ2-5; TRBD2 matches 9 bases. This CDR3 has 17 residues. Germline V gene lookup returns CDR1 SGHNT and CDR2 YYREEE (reference sequence). After removal of 2 bases from V and 3 bases from J, the junction contained 11 bases not matched to a gene. In DNA, the CDR3 is TGTGCCAGCAGCTTACGCGGGAGGGGGCGCTTGGAAGAGACCCAGTACTTC. It codes for CASSLRGRGRLEETQYF.

In nucleotides, the CDR3 is TGCGCCAGCAGCTTAAAGGACTCCTACGAGCAGTACTTC. Translated: CASSLKDSYEQYF. The genes are TRBV5-1 and TRBJ2-7; D ambiguous. Germline CDR1 is SGHRS and CDR2 is YFSETQ. The CDR3 loop spans 13 amino acids. V lost 2 bases to trimming and J lost 0 bases, with 6 bases between them. Based on the CDR3 plus reference TRBV5-1 and TRBJ2-7, the full variable domain is KAGVTQTPRYLIKTRGQQVTLSCSPISGHRSVSWYQQTPGQGLQFLFEYFSETQRNKGNFPGRFSGRQFSNSRSEMNVSTLELGDSALYLCASSLKDSYEQYFGPGTRLTVT.

This chain uses TRBV29-1 with TRBJ1-2; 12 bases match TRBD1. V lost 6 bases to trimming and J lost 6 bases; unmatched junction nucleotides: 2. The CDR3 totals 12 residues. CDR1 is SQVTM and CDR2 is ANQGSEA in the germline V gene. This CDR3 is CSVRDRGHGYTF. As DNA, the CDR3 is TGCAGCGTCCGGGACAGGGGGCATGGCTACACCTTC.

This clone occurred once. This sequence joins TRBV9 and TRBJ2-3, with no clear D. This CDR3 has 14 amino acids. V lost 2 bases to trimming and J lost 3 bases, with 10 bases between them. Germline V gives CDR1 SGDLS, CDR2 YYNGEE. This CDR3 is CASSVTSWTDTQYF. The CDR3 DNA reads as TGTGCCAGCAGCGTTACGTCGTGGACAGATACGCAGTATTTT.

The genes are TRBV6-1 and TRBJ1-4; D remains ambiguous. CDR1 is MNHNS and CDR2 is SASEGT in the germline V gene. The V gene lost 0 bases and the J gene lost 8 bases, with 10 bases spanning the gap. The CDR3 is 14 residues long. The CDR3 DNA sequence: TGTGCCAGCAGTGAAGCAGGGATCGGCGAAAAACTGTTTTTT. Protein product: CASSEAGIGEKLFF.

V gene TRBV3-1 (or the pseudogene TRBV3-2) combines with J gene TRBJ1-5; D uncertain. Germline V lookup: CDR1 LGHDT, CDR2 YNNKEL (reference sequence). This CDR3 spans 12 amino acids. The V gene lost 5 bases and the J gene lost 5 bases, with 7 bases spanning the gap. The CDR3 DNA sequence: TGTGCCAGCAGCGACAAGGATCAGCCCCAGCATTTT. Protein product: CASSDKDQPQHF.

The chain employs TRBV2 and TRBJ1-1; perhaps TRBD1 as D (5 bases). Germline CDR1 and CDR2: SNHLY and FYNNEI. The V gene lost 7 bases and the J gene lost 3 bases, with 21 bases spanning the gap. The length of the CDR3 is 16 residues. The CDR3 here is CASTLRRAGMDTEAFF. The CDR3 DNA sequence: TGTGCCAGCACCCTACGGAGGGCAGGGATGGACACTGAAGCTTTCTTT.

This sequence joins TRBV11-1 and TRBJ1-1; 10 positions agree with TRBD1. Germline V CDR1 and CDR2: SGHAT, FQDESV (reference sequence). The ends lost 3 bases at V and 4 bases at J; junction bases unmatched: 5. The CDR3 covers 15 residues. CDR3 region: CASSFPGTGVTEAFF. CDR3 coding DNA: TGTGCCAGCAGCTTTCCCGGGACAGGGGTCACTGAAGCTTTCTTT.

This clone was observed a few times. The chain joins TRBV6-6 to TRBJ1-1; D is possibly TRBD1 (5 bases). The V gene's germline CDR1 is MNHNY and CDR2 SVGAGI (reference sequence). This CDR3 region has 16 residues. With 3 bases removed from V and 1 base from J, the gap between germline ends came to 15 bases. The DNA for the CDR3 is TGTGCCAGCAGTTATACGAGGGGTGGGGGGAACACTGAAGCTTTCTTT. Translation: CASSYTRGGGNTEAFF.

The genes are TRBV7-6 and TRBJ2-2, with D tentatively TRBD1 (5 bases). CDR1 and CDR2 (germline): SGHVS, FNYEAQ. This CDR3 has 15 amino acids. Trimming pared 1 base from V and 7 bases from J, leaving 13 bases between. CDR3 loop: CASSLVAGMDGELFF. The CDR3 nucleotides are TGTGCCAGCAGCTTAGTGGCAGGGATGGACGGGGAGCTGTTTTTT.

This chain joins TRBV10-3 and TRBJ2-7, with D possibly being TRBD2 (6 bases). The CDR3 runs to 18 residues. Per germline, CDR1 ENHRY and CDR2 SYGVKD. Trimming took 0 bases from V and 0 from J, leaving 18 bases between them. As DNA, the CDR3 is TGTGCCATCAGTGAGTCGGGGGGTATTGGTCAAAGCTCCTACGAGCAGTACTTC. This gives the protein CAISESGGIGQSSYEQYF.

The chain uses TRBV9 and TRBJ1-6; weak D call: TRBD1 (6 bases). This CDR3 has 14 amino acids. Germline CDR1 is SGDLS and CDR2 is YYNGEE. V lost 0 bases to trimming and J lost 13 bases, with 14 bases between them. In DNA form, the CDR3 reads TGTGCCAGCAGCGTAGATAACAGGGAATCTCCCCTCCACTTT. Residues: CASSVDNRESPLHF. The full variable domain, its missing parts supplied by reference TRBV9 and TRBJ1-6, is DSGVTQTPKHLITATGQRVTLRCSPRSGDLSVYWYQQSLDQGLQFLIQYYNGEERAKGNILERFSAQQFPDLHSELNLSSLELGDSALYFCASSVDNRESPLHFGNGTRLTVT.

J is TRBJ2-3 and V is TRBV4-3; D possibly matches TRBD1 or TRBD2 (6 bases each). Germline V gives CDR1 LGHNA, CDR2 YSLEER. The length of the CDR3 is 16 residues. V gave up 1 base and J gave up 0 bases, with 11 bases separating them. CDR3 DNA: TGCGCCAGCAGCCAAGCGGCGGGGACAAGCACAGATACGCAGTATTTT. This gives the protein CASSQAAGTSTDTQYF.

This rearrangement joins TRBV29-1 to TRBJ1-2; no clear D. The germline V gene has CDR1 SQVTM and CDR2 ANQGSEA. The CDR3 runs to 12 residues. V lost 2 bases, J lost 4 bases, and 8 bases lay in between. The CDR3 nucleotides read TGCAGCGTTGAACAGAGCGTCTATGGCTACACCTTC. Translation: CSVEQSVYGYTF.

V gene TRBV4-1 combines with J gene TRBJ2-2, with 9 bases matching TRBD2. CDR1 and CDR2 (germline): MGHRA, YSYEKL. Trimming removed 1 base from V and 1 base from J; junction bases left unmatched: 1. This CDR3 has 16 amino acids. Here the CDR3 reads CASSQGRGGNTGELFF. The CDR3 DNA sequence: TGCGCCAGCAGCCAAGGGCGGGGGGGGAACACCGGGGAGCTGTTTTTT.

This clone was detected once. The chain is built from TRBV5-1 and TRBJ1-3; no definite D call. CDR1 SGHRS and CDR2 YFSETQ come from the germline V gene. Between the trimmed V and J ends, which lost 0 bases and 4 bases, there was a span of 5 bases. This CDR3 is 13 amino acids long. The CDR3 region has the DNA TGCGCCAGCAGCTTGGTTTCAGGAAACACCATATATTTT. Protein sequence: CASSLVSGNTIYF.